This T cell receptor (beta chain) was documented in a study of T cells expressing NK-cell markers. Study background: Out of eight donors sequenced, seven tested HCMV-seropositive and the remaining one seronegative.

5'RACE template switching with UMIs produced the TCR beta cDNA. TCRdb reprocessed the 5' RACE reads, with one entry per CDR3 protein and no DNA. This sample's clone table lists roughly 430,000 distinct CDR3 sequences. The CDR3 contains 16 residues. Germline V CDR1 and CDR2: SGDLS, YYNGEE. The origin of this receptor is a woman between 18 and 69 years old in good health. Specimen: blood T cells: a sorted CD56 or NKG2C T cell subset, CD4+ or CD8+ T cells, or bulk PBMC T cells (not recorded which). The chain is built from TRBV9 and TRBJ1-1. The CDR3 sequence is CASSVDIYSRNTEAFF. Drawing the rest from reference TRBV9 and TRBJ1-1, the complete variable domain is DSGVTQTPKHLITATGQRVTLRCSPRSGDLSVYWYQQSLDQGLQFLIQYYNGEERAKGNILERFSAQQFPDLHSELNLSSLELGDSALYFCASSVDIYSRNTEAFFGQGTRLTVV.